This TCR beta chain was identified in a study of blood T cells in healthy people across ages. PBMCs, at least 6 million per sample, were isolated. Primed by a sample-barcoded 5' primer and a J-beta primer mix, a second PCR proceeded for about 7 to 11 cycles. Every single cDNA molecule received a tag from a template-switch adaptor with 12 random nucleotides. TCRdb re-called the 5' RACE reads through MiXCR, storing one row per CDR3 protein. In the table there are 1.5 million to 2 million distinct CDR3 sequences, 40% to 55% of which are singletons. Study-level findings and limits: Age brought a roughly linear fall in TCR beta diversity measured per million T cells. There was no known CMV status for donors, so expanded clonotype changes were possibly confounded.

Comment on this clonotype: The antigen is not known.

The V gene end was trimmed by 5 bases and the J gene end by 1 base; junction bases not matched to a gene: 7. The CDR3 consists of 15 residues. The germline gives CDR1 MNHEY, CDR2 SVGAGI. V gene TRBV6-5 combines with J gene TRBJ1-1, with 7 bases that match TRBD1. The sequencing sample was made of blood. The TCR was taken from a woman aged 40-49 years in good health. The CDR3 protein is CASSRDRGRNTEAFF. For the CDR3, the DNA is TGTGCCAGCAGTAGGGACAGAGGCCGGAACACTGAAGCTTTCTTT.